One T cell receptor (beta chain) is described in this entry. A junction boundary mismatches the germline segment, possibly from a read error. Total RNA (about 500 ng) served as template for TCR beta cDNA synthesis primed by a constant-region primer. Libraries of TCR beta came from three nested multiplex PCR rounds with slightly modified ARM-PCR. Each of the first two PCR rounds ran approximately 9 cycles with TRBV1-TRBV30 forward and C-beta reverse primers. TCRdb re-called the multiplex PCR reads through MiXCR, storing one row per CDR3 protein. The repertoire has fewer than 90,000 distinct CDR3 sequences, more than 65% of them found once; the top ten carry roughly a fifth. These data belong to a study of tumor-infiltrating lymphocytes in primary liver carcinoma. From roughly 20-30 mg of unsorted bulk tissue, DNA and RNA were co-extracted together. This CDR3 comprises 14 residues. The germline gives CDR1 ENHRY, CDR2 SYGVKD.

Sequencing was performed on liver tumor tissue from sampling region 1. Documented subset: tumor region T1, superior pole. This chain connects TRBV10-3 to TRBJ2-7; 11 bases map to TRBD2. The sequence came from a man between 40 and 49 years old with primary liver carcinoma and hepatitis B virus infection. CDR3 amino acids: CTISRTSGLYEQYF. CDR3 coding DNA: TGTACCATCAGTCGGACTAGCGGGCTATACGAGCAATACTTC.